The present T cell receptor beta chain was sequenced within a study of monozygotic twins with inflammatory bowel disease (dated by TCRdb to between 2018 and 2020). Some background on the complete study: The full study comprised about 28 monozygotic twin pairs: nine German pairs (four IBD-concordant, five IBD-discordant) and 19 IBD-discordant Danish pairs. Within discordant pairs, disease-associated traits were sought mainly by comparing IBD patients with their genetically identical healthy co-twins. Each individual had, on average, about 151 000 unique TCRalpha sequences and 181 000 unique TCRbeta sequences available for analysis. Beyond this particular receptor, the publication reports: Because patients were on differing immunosuppressive treatments, the repertoires may have picked up extra background noise and inter-individual variability. A decrease in TCRbeta repertoire diversity, as measured by inverse Simpson index, was observed in IBD patients compared with their healthy co-twins. Repertoire similarity did not differ between concordant and discordant twins, possibly due to limited statistical power. The analysis was unable to tell different T cell subtypes apart. The results gave no support for a single strong signal or clonotype linked to IBD. Compared with healthy twins, IBD patients shared fewer clonotypes with other individuals, and the difference was most pronounced in patients with signs of disease activity.

From each donor, an approximately 2.5 ml peripheral blood sample was collected into PAXgene tubes and kept at -80 degrees C. Without any T cell sorting, total RNA was extracted from whole blood using the PAXgene blood miRNA kit on an automated QIAcube. Peripheral blood from monozygotic twin pairs concordant or discordant for inflammatory bowel disease was subjected to deep TCRalpha and TCRbeta repertoire profiling with unique molecular barcoding. For every twin pair, smoking habits were documented, and each individual was categorised as a current, former or never smoker. Concerning this clonotype: Its antigen specificity is not known.

Library generation was performed with 5' RACE. Each TCR library was prepared from about 3.5 ug of total RNA. For each sample, cDNA synthesis was carried out in eight separate reactions using SMARTScribe reverse transcriptase. During cDNA synthesis, template switching was used to introduce unique molecular identifiers that contained a 6-nucleotide sample barcode. TCRalpha and TCRbeta cDNA was amplified in two nested PCRs of 16 and 9 cycles, and bead purification was carried out after each PCR. Before amplification, cDNA was treated with uracil DNA-glycosylase and purified using the QIAquick PCR purification kit. In the second PCR, Illumina TruSeq-compatible adapters and sample-specific barcodes were added. Library quality and concentration were checked on TapeStation and Qubit, and libraries were pooled at about 4.9 ng each. Sequencing of the pooled libraries was done on an Illumina HiSeq2500 single-index Rapid Run using custom sequencing primers and 2 x 100 bp reads. In the paper's pipeline: UMI-based consensus assembly with MiGEC version 1.2.6 was used to correct PCR and sequencing errors. MiXCR version 2.1.1 was used for V(D)J alignment, clonotype assembly and CDR3 extraction. To normalise gene usage, clonotype sharing and MAIT/NKT TCR abundance, the analysis used the top 1000, 10 000 and 20 000 clonotypes per sample. Diversity was computed as the inverse Simpson index with the vegan R package after downsampling to 27 000 UMIs. Paired Mann-Whitney U tests were applied to discordant twin pairs, and Benjamini-Hochberg correction was used for multiple testing. Each entry corresponds to one CDR3 protein sequence from reads that TCRdb reprocessed, and DNA is not given. V and J calls and clone size were set by TCRdb, not the authors. This specimen's table enumerates about 160,000 distinct CDR3 sequences. The ten largest account for about 2.4% of the sample.

The sequence was collected from a human donor with ulcerative colitis or Crohn's disease, or a healthy co-twin of an affected twin (not recorded which). Sequencing was done on a sample of blood.

CDR3 loop: CASSLGDTVEQYF. The chain uses TRBV5-1 and TRBJ2-7; TCRdb's D gene call, TRBD1, goes unchecked for lack of DNA. CDR1 and CDR2 were assigned from the germline V gene as SGHRS and YFSETQ. The CDR3 goes from the cysteine to the phenylalanine over 13 residues. The entry carries no DNA sequence.